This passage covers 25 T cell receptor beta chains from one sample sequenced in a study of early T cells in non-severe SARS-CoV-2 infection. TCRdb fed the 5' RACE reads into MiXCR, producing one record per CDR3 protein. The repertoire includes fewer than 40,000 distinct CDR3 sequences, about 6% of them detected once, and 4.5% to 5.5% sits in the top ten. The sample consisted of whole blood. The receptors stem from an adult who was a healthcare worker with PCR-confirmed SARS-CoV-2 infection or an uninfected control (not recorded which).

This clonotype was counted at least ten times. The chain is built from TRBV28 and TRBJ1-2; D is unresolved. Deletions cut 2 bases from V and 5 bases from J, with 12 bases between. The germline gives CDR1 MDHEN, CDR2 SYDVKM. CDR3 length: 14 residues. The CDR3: CASSLRQMYYGYTF. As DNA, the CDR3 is TGTGCCAGCAGTTTAAGGCAGATGTATTATGGCTACACCTTC.

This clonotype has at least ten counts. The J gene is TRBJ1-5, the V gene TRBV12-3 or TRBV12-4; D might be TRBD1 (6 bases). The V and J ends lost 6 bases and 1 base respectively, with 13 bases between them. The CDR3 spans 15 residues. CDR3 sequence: CASSLGTLSNQPQHF. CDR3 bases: TGTGCCAGCAGCCTAGGGACATTAAGCAATCAGCCCCAGCATTTT.

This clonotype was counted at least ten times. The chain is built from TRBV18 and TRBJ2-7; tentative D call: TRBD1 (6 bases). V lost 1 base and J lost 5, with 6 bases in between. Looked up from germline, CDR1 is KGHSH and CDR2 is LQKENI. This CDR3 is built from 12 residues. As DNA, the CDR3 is TGTGCCAGCTCACCACAGGGGGACGAGCAGTACTTC. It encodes CASSPQGDEQYF.

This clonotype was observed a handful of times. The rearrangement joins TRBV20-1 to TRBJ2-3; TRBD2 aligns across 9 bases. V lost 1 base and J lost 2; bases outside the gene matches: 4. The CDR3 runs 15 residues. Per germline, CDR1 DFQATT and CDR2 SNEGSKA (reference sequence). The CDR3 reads CSARGASGDTDTQYF. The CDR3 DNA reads TGCAGTGCTAGAGGGGCTAGCGGGGACACAGATACGCAGTATTTT.

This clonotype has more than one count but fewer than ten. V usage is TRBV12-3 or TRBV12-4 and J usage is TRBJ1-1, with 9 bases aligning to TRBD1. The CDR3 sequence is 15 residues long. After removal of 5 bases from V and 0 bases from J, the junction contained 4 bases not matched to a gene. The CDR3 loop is CASSTGQGLNTEAFF. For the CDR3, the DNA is TGTGCCAGCAGTACCGGACAGGGGCTGAACACTGAAGCTTTCTTT.

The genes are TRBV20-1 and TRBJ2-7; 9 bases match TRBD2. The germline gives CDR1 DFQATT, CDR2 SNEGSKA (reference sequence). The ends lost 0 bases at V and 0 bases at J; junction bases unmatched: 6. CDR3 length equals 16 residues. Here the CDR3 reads CSARDSRTSDSYEQYF. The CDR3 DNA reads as TGCAGTGCTAGAGATTCTCGGACTAGCGACTCCTACGAGCAGTACTTC.

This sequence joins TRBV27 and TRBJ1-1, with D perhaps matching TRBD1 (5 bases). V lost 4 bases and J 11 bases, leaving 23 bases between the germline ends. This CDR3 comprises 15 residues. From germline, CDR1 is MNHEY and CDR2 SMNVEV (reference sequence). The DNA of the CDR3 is TGTGCCAGCAGTTCCTCGCTTGGGGGGTCAGTGAAGGCTTTCTTT. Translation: CASSSSLGGSVKAFF.

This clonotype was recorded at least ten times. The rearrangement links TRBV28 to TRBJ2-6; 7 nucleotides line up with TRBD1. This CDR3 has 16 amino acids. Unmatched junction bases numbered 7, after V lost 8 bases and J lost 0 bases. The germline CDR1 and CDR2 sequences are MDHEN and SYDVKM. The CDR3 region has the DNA TGTGCCAGCGCTGGGGGACAGACCTCTGGGGCCAACGTCCTGACTTTC. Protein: CASAGGQTSGANVLTF.

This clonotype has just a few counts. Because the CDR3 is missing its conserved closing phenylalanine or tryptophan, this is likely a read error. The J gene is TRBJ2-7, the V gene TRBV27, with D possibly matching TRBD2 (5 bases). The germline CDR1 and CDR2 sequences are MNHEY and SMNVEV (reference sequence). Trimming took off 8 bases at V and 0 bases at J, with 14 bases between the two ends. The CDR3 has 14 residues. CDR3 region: CASRGGWSSYEQYL. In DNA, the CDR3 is TGTGCCAGCCGAGGCGGGTGGAGCTCCTACGAGCAGTACTTG.

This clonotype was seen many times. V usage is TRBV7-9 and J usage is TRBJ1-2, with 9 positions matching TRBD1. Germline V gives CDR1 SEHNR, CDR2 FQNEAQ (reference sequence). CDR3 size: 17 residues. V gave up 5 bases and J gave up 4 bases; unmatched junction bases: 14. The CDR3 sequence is CASSLTGERGQGYGYTF. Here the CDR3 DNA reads TGTGCCAGCAGCCTCACGGGGGAGAGGGGACAGGGCTATGGCTACACCTTC.

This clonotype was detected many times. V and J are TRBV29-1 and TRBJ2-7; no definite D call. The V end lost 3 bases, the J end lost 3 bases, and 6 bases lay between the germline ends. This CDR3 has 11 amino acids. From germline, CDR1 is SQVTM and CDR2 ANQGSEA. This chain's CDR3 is CSVEDDYEQYF. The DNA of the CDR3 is TGCAGCGTTGAGGACGACTACGAGCAGTACTTC.

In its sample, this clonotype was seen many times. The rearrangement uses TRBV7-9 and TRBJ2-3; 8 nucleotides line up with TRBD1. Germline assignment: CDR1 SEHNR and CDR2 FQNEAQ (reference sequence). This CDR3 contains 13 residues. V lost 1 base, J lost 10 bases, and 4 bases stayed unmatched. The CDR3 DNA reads TGTGCCAGCAGCTTAGAGGAGGACAGGGCGCAGTATTTT. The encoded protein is CASSLEEDRAQYF.

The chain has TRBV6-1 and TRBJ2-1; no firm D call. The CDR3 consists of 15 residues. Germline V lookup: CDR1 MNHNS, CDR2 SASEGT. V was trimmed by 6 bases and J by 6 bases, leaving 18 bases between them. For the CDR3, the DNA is TGTGCCAGCAGGGGCGGCGCGTCAGCCAGCAATGAGCAGTTCTTC. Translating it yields CASRGGASASNEQFF.

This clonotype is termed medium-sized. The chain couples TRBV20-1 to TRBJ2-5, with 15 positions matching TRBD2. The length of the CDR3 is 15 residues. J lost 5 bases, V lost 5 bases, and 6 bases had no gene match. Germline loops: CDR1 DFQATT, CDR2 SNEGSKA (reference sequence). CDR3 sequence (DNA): TGCAGTGCTGGACTAGCGGGAGGGCCGTCGGAGACCCAGTACTTC. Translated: CSAGLAGGPSETQYF.

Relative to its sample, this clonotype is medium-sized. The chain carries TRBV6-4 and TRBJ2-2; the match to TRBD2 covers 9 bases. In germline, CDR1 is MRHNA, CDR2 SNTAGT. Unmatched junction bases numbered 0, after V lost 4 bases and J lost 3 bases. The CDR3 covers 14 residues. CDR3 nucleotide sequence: TGTGCCAGCAGTGGACTAGCGGACACCGGGGAGCTGTTTTTT. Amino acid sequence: CASSGLADTGELFF.

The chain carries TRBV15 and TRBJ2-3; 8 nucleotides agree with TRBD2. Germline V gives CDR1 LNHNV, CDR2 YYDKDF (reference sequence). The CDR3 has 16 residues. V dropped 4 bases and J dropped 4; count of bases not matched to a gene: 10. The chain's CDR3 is CATSTPSGGRADTQYF. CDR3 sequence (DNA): TGTGCCACCAGCACCCCAAGCGGGGGTAGAGCAGATACGCAGTATTTT.

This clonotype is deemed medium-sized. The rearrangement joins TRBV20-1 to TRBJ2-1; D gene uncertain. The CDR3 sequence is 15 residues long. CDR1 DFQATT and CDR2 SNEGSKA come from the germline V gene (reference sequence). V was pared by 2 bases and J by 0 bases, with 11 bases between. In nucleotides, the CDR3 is TGCAGTGCTAGAATGGCCCAAAGCTCCTACAATGAGCAGTTCTTC. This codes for CSARMAQSSYNEQFF.

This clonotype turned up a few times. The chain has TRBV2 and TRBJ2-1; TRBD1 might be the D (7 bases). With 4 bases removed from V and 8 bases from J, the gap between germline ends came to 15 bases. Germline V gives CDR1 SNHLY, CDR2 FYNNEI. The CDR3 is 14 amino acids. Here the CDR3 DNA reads TGTGCCAGCAGTGTACAGGGGAGGATCGATGAGCAGTTCTTC. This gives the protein CASSVQGRIDEQFF.

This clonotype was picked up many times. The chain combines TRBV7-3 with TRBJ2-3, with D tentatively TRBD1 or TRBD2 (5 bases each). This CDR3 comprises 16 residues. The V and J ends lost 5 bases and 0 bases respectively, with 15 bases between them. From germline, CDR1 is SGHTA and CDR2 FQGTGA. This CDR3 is CASSPGTGHSTDTQYF. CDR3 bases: TGTGCCAGCAGCCCCGGGACGGGCCATAGCACAGATACGCAGTATTTT.

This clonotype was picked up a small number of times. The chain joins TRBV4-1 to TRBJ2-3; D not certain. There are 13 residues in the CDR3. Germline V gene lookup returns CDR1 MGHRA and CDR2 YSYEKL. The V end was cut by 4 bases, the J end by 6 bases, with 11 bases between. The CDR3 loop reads CASSLRPADTQYF. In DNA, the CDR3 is TGCGCCAGCAGCCTCAGGCCCGCGGATACGCAGTATTTT.

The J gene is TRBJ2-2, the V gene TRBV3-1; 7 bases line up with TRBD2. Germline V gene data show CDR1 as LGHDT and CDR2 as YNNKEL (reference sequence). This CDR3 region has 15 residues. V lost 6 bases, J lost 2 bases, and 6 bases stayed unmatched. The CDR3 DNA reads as TGTGCCAGCAGGGAGACTAGCTTTAACACCGGGGAGCTGTTTTTT. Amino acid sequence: CASRETSFNTGELFF.

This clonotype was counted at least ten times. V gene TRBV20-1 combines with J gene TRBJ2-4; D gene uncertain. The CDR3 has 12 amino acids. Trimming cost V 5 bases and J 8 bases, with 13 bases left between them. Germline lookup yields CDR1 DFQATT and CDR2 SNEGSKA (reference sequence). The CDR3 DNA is TGCAGTGCTGGGTGGGTTTCTGACATTCAGTACTTC. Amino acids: CSAGWVSDIQYF.

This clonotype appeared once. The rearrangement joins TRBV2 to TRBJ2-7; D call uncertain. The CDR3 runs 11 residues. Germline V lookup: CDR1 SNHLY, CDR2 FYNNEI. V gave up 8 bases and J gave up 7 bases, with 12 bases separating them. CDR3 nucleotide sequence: TGTGCCAGCTGGTCAGCAGGAGAGCAGTACTTC. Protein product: CASWSAGEQYF.

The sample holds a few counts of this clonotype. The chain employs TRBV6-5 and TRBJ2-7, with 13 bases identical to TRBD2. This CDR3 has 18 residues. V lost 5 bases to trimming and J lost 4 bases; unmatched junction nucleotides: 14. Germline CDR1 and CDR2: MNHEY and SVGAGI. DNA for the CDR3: TGTGCCAGCAGTATCGGGACTAGCGGGAACCGACCTAGGTACGAGCAGTACTTC. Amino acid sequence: CASSIGTSGNRPRYEQYF.

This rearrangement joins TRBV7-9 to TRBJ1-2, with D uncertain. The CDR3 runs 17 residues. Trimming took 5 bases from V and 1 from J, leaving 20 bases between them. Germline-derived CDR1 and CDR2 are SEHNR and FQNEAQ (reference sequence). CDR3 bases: TGTGCCAGCAGCCCAGCCCCAAGAGGGAGCCTTAACTATGGCTACACCTTC. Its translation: CASSPAPRGSLNYGYTF. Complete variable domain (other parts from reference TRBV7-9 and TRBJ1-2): DTGVSQNPRHKITKRGQNVTFRCDPISEHNRLYWYRQTLGQGPEFLTYFQNEAQLEKSRLLSDRFSAERPKGSFSTLEIQRTEQGDSAMYLCASSPAPRGSLNYGYTFGSGTRLTVV.